Presented here are 20 T cell receptor beta chains from one specimen sequenced in a study of T cell responses to AZD1222 COVID-19 vaccine. The assay was immunoSEQ multiplex PCR, and TCRdb's table has in-frame clones only and misses some. The data contain more than 150,000 clones, 91% of them seen just once; the ten biggest clones take up 3% to 4%. Sequencing used peripheral blood, obtained 28 days after the second AZD1222 dose. Every receptor here comes from an adult who received the AZD1222 COVID-19 vaccine.

The chain joins TRBV19 to TRBJ2-2, with TRBD1 matching 7 bases. Per the germline V gene, CDR1 is LNHDA and CDR2 is SQIVND (reference sequence). The V and J ends lost 7 bases and 3 bases, in that order; junction bases with no gene match: 11. CDR3 length equals 16 residues. CDR3 amino acids: CASTPRGQDYTGELFF. The CDR3 DNA reads TGTGCCAGTACCCCAAGGGGGCAGGATTACACCGGGGAGCTGTTTTTT.

This rearrangement joins TRBV19 to TRBJ2-5, with a tentative D call TRBD1 (5 bases). Germline V gene sequence: CDR1 LNHDA, CDR2 SQIVND (reference sequence). The length of the CDR3 is 13 residues. Trimming shortened V by 6 bases and J by 1 base, and 9 bases separated the two germline ends. CDR3 sequence reads: CASSDSFQETQYF. The CDR3 nucleotides are TGTGCCAGTAGCGACAGCTTCCAAGAGACCCAGTACTTC. The complete variable domain, with remaining parts taken from reference TRBV19 and TRBJ2-5, reads DGGITQSPKYLFRKEGQNVTLSCEQNLNHDAMYWYRQDPGQGLRLIYYSQIVNDFQKGDIAEGYSVSREKKESFPLTVTSAQKNPTAFYLCASSDSFQETQYFGPGTRLLVL.

The chain has TRBV20-1 and TRBJ1-1, with D tentatively TRBD1 (6 bases). Between the trimmed V and J ends, which lost 3 bases and 0 bases, there was a span of 20 bases. The V gene's germline CDR1 is DFQATT and CDR2 SNEGSKA (reference sequence). CDR3 length: 17 residues. In nucleotides, the CDR3 is TGCAGTGCTAGTGGATTCGACAGGTCTCAAATGAACACTGAAGCTTTCTTT. This gives the protein CSASGFDRSQMNTEAFF.

The gene calls are TRBV3-1 (or the pseudogene TRBV3-2) and TRBJ2-1, with D possibly TRBD2 on 5 matching bases. The CDR3 runs to 12 residues. Per the germline V gene, CDR1 is LGHDT and CDR2 is YNNKEL (reference sequence). The V gene lost 5 bases and the J gene lost 10 bases, with 12 bases spanning the gap. The CDR3 loop is CASSWTGEEQFF. The CDR3 DNA is TGTGCCAGCAGCTGGACCGGGGAGGAGCAGTTCTTC.

The chain recombines TRBV2 with TRBJ2-1, with 9 bases that match TRBD2. Germline loops: CDR1 SNHLY, CDR2 FYNNEI. Trimming removed 3 bases from V and 8 bases from J; junction bases left unmatched: 8. CDR3 length: 15 amino acids. CDR3 amino acids: CASSDGLAGRHEQFF. The CDR3 bases are TGTGCCAGCAGTGATGGGCTAGCGGGACGGCATGAGCAGTTCTTC.

The chain combines TRBV28 with TRBJ2-1; D call uncertain. The germline gives CDR1 MDHEN, CDR2 SYDVKM. The CDR3 has 12 amino acids. Trimming shortened V by 2 bases and J by 8 bases, and 7 bases separated the two germline ends. The CDR3 DNA reads TGTGCCAGCAGTTTAATCGCTGATGAGCAGTTCTTC. Protein product: CASSLIADEQFF.

The rearrangement links TRBV2 to TRBJ1-6; 7 bases line up with TRBD1. V gave up 2 bases and J gave up 7 bases; unmatched junction bases: 5. CDR1 and CDR2 from the germline V gene are SNHLY and FYNNEI. The CDR3 has 15 residues. CDR3 sequence: CASSEIGDRNSPLHF. DNA of the CDR3: TGTGCCAGCAGTGAAATAGGGGACAGAAATTCACCCCTCCACTTT. Full variable domain (remainder filled in from reference TRBV2 and TRBJ1-6): EPEVTQTPSHQVTQMGQEVILRCVPISNHLYFYWYRQILGQKVEFLVSFYNNEISEKSEIFDDQFSVERPDGSNFTLKIRSTKLEDSAMYFCASSEIGDRNSPLHFGNGTRLTVT.

The chain carries TRBV6-4 and TRBJ2-1; perhaps TRBD1 as D (6 bases). Looked up from germline, CDR1 is MRHNA and CDR2 is SNTAGT. Trimming stripped 0 bases from V and 4 bases from J, with 13 bases between. The CDR3 contains 16 residues. The CDR3 coding sequence is TGTGCCAGCAGTGACTCGAGGGGGAGAAATTACAATGAGCAGTTCTTC. Protein: CASSDSRGRNYNEQFF.

The genes are TRBV28 and TRBJ2-3, with no clear D. The CDR3 is 15 residues long. Trimming took off 1 base at V and 1 base at J, with 9 bases between the two ends. Germline V lookup: CDR1 MDHEN, CDR2 SYDVKM. The CDR3 spells CASSLSQHGTDTQYF. The CDR3 DNA is TGTGCCAGCAGTTTATCTCAGCACGGCACAGATACGCAGTATTTT. Full variable domain (outside the CDR3, taken from reference TRBV28 and TRBJ2-3): DVKVTQSSRYLVKRTGEKVFLECVQDMDHENMFWYRQDPGLGLRLIYFSYDVKMKEKGDIPEGYSVSREKKERFSLILESASTNQTSMYLCASSLSQHGTDTQYFGPGTRLTVL.

The chain combines TRBV6-6 with TRBJ1-2; 7 bases are shared with TRBD1. Germline CDR1 and CDR2: MNHNY and SVGAGI (reference sequence). The CDR3 length is 14 residues. J was trimmed by 4 bases and V by 5 bases; bases with no gene match: 7. The CDR3 DNA is TGTGCCAGCAGTGCCGGGACAGTCGTCTATGGCTACACCTTC. Translating gives CASSAGTVVYGYTF.

The rearrangement links TRBV28 to TRBJ1-6; D not resolved. Germline V gene data show CDR1 as MDHEN and CDR2 as SYDVKM. The CDR3 spans 14 residues. Between the trimmed V and J ends, which lost 2 bases and 7 bases, there was a span of 9 bases. CDR3 sequence reads: CASSLTDPNSPLHF. The CDR3 DNA reads as TGTGCCAGCAGTTTAACCGACCCCAATTCACCCCTCCACTTT.

The genes are TRBV21-1 and TRBJ1-1. TRBV21-1 is termed a pseudogene. This CDR3 contains 15 residues. The chain's CDR3 is CASSKDTTMNTEAFF. The CDR3 bases are TGTGCCAGCAGCAAAGACACAACTATGAACACTGAAGCTTTCTTT.

This clone was recorded only once. The genes are TRBV27 and TRBJ2-7, with TRBD2 identical over 8 bases. V shed 4 bases and J 0 bases; nucleotides not matched to a gene: 5. The CDR3 contains 15 residues. CDR1 is MNHEY, CDR2 SMNVEV, per germline (reference sequence). As DNA, the CDR3 is TGTGCCAGCAGTTCCTCCGGGACTAGCTCCTACGAGCAGTACTTC. Its protein product is CASSSSGTSSYEQYF.

The V gene is TRBV5-1, the J gene TRBJ1-1; D may be TRBD1 (5 bases). The germline gives CDR1 SGHRS, CDR2 YFSETQ. Trimming took off 0 bases at V and 10 bases at J, with 16 bases between the two ends. The CDR3 length is 14 residues. The CDR3 spells CASSLVPGRVRAFF. The CDR3 nucleotides are TGCGCCAGCAGCTTGGTACCAGGGCGGGTTAGAGCTTTCTTT.

With respect to this clone: The sample holds other DNA sequences that translate to the same CDR3. This chain joins TRBV30 and TRBJ1-5; D may be TRBD1 (5 bases). In germline, CDR1 is GTSNPN, CDR2 SVGIG (reference sequence). V dropped 1 base and J dropped 5 bases, with 9 bases sitting between them. The CDR3 length is 13 residues. This CDR3 is CAWSGGGDQPQHF. The CDR3 region has the DNA TGTGCCTGGAGTGGGGGGGGTGATCAGCCCCAGCATTTT. Filled out from reference TRBV30 and TRBJ1-5, the complete variable domain reads SQTIHQWPATLVQPVGSPLSLECTVEGTSNPNLYWYRQAAGRGLQLLFYSVGIGQISSEVPQNLSASRPQDRQFILSSKKLLLSDSGFYLCAWSGGGDQPQHFGDGTRLSIL.

The chain employs TRBV27 and TRBJ1-1; D unclear. The CDR3 length is 14 residues. Germline CDR1 and CDR2: MNHEY and SMNVEV (reference sequence). Trimming cost V 6 bases and J 1 base, with 12 bases left between them. The CDR3 spells CASSKQTSNTEAFF. In DNA, the CDR3 is TGTGCCAGCAGCAAACAGACCTCGAACACTGAAGCTTTCTTT.

The CDR3 region has the DNA TGCGCCAGCAGCCACCCGCCTAAGAGGGAAAAACTGTTTTTT. Amino acid sequence: CASSHPPKREKLFF. The chain joins TRBV4-1 to TRBJ1-4; D is undetermined. Germline values: CDR1 MGHRA, CDR2 YSYEKL. This CDR3 comprises 14 residues. Trimming shortened V by 3 bases and J by 8 bases, and 13 bases separated the two germline ends.

V and J are TRBV2 and TRBJ1-5, with TRBD1 identical over 9 bases. Germline V lookup: CDR1 SNHLY, CDR2 FYNNEI. The V and J ends lost 6 bases and 3 bases, in that order; junction bases with no gene match: 12. The CDR3 loop spans 17 amino acids. The CDR3 region has the DNA TGTGCCAGCAGGTCCGGGACAGGGCACCTTCTCAATCAGCCCCAGCATTTT. Translating gives CASRSGTGHLLNQPQHF. Full variable domain (remainder filled in from reference TRBV2 and TRBJ1-5): EPEVTQTPSHQVTQMGQEVILRCVPISNHLYFYWYRQILGQKVEFLVSFYNNEISEKSEIFDDQFSVERPDGSNFTLKIRSTKLEDSAMYFCASRSGTGHLLNQPQHFGDGTRLSIL.

This clone was seen many times. The V and J genes are TRBV28 and TRBJ2-7, with D perhaps TRBD2 (5 bases). The CDR3 consists of 15 residues. Germline CDR1 MDHEN, CDR2 SYDVKM. Deletions cut 3 bases from V and 2 bases from J, with 14 bases between. The CDR3 DNA follows: TGTGCCAGCAGTTTGGGGTACGAGGGTACCTACGAGCAGTACTTC. This encodes CASSLGYEGTYEQYF.

This clone came up once. The chain's CDR3 is CASSIEYRGRETQYF. The CDR3 DNA reads as TGTGCCAGTAGTATAGAATACAGGGGGCGCGAGACCCAGTACTTC. The rearrangement joins TRBV19 to TRBJ2-5; 9 nucleotides agree with TRBD1. The CDR3 covers 15 residues. V was pared by 0 bases and J by 5 bases, with 4 bases of the junction left unmatched. From germline, CDR1 is LNHDA and CDR2 SQIVND (reference sequence).